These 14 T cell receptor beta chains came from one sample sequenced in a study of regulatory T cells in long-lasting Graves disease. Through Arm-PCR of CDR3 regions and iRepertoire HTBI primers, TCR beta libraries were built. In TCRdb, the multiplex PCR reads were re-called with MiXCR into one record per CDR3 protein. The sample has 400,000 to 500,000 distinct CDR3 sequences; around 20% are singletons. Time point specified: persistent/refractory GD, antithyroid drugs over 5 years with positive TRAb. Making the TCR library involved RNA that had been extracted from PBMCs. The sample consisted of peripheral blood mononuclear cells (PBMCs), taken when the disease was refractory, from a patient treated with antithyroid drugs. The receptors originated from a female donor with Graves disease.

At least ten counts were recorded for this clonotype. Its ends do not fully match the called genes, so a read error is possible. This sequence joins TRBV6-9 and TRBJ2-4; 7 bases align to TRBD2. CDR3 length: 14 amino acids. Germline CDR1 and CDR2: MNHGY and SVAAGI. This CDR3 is CASSYSGRGRGEVF. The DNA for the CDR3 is TGTGCCAGCAGTTACTCTGGGCGGGGGAGGGGAGAGGTCTTC.

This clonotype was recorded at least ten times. This CDR3 reads CASRSGGDEKLFF. For the CDR3, the DNA is TGTGCCAGCAGGTCAGGGGGCGATGAAAAACTGTTTTTT. The chain is built from TRBV28 and TRBJ1-4; 8 nucleotides agree with TRBD1. Germline V CDR1 and CDR2: MDHEN, SYDVKM. V lost 6 bases, J lost 6 bases, and 3 bases stayed unmatched. The CDR3 loop spans 13 amino acids.

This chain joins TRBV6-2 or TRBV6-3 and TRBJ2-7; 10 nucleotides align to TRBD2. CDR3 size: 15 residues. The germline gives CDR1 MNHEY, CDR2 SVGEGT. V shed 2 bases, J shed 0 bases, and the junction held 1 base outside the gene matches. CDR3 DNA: TGTGCCAGCAGTTACGGACTAGCGGTCTCCTACGAGCAGTACTTC. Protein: CASSYGLAVSYEQYF.

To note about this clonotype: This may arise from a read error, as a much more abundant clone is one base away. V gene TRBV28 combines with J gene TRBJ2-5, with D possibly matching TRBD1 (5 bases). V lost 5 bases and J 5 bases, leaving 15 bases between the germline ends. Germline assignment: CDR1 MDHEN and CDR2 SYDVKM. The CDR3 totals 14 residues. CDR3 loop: CASSLPTGHETQYF. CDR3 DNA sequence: TGTGCCAGCAGTCTGCCTACAGGACATGAGACCCAGTACTTC.

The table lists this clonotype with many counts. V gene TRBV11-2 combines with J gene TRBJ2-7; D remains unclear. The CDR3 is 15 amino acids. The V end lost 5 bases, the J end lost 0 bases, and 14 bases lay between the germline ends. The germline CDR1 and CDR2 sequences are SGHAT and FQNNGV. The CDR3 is CASSPGRVSSYEQYF. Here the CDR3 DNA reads TGTGCCAGCAGCCCGGGCCGGGTCTCCTCCTACGAGCAGTACTTC.

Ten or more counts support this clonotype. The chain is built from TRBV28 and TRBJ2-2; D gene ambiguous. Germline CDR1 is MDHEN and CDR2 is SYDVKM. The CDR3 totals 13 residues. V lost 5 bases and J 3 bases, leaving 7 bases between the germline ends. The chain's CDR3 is CASSPTHTGELFF. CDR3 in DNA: TGTGCCAGCAGTCCGACACACACCGGGGAGCTGTTTTTT.

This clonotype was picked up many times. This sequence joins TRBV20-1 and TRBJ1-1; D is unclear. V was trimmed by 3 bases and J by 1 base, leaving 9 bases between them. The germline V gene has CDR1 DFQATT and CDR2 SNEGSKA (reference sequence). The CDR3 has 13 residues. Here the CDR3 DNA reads TGCAGTGCTAGGGGCGGAACGAACACTGAAGCTTTCTTT. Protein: CSARGGTNTEAFF.

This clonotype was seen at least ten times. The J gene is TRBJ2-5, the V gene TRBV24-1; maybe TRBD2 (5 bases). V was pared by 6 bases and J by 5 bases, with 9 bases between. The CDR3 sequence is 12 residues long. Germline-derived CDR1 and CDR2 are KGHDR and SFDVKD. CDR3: CATSFGEETQYF. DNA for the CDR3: TGTGCCACCAGTTTCGGGGAGGAGACCCAGTACTTC.

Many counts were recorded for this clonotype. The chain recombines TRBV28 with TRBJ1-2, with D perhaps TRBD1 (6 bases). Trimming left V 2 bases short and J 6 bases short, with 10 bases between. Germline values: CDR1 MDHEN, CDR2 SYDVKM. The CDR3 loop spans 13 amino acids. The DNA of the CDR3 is TGTGCCAGCAGTTTAAGTCACAGGGATGGCTACACCTTC. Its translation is CASSLSHRDGYTF.

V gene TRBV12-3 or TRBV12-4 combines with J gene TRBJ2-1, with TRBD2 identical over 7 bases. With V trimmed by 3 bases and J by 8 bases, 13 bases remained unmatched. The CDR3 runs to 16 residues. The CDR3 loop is CASSFRGRGTTDEQFF. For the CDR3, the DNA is TGTGCCAGCAGTTTTCGCGGAAGAGGGACTACGGATGAGCAGTTCTTC.

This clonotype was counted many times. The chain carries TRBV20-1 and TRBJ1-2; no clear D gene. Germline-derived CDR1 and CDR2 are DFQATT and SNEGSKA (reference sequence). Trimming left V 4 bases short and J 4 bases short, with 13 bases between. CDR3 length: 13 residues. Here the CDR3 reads CSATPGGSYGYTF. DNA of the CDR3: TGCAGTGCTACCCCAGGAGGTTCCTATGGCTACACCTTC.

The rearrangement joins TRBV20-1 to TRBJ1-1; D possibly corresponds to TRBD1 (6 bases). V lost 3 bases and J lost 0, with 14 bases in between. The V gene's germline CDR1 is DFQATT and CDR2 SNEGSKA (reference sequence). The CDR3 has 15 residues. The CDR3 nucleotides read TGCAGTGCTAGTTATGGGGGGCTCATGAACACTGAAGCTTTCTTT. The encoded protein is CSASYGGLMNTEAFF.

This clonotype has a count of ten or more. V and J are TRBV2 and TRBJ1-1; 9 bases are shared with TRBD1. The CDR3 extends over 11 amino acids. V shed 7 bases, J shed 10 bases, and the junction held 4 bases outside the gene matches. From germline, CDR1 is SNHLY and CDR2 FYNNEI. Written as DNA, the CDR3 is TGTGCCAGCAAGACAGGGGGGGTAGCTTTCTTT. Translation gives CASKTGGVAFF.

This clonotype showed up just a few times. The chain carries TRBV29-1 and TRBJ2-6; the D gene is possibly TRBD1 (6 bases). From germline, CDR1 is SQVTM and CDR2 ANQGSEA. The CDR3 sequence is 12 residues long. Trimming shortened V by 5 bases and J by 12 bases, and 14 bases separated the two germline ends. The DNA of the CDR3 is TGCAGCGTTCTAATGGACAGCCCCGTCCTGACTTTC. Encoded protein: CSVLMDSPVLTF.